This T cell receptor beta chain stems from a study of T cell responses to AZD1222 COVID-19 vaccine. Study-level results: Only six or seven AZD1222 recipients were seropositive at baseline. Close to half of all spike-specific TCRs reportedly target regions of the variants that are unmutated.

This CDR3 is built from 15 residues. Per germline, CDR1 MNHEY and CDR2 SVGAGI. V dropped 6 bases and J dropped 0 bases, with 14 bases sitting between them. Repertoires were generated with immunoSEQ multiplex PCR, while TCRdb's copy carries only in-frame clones and drops some. The repertoire includes 97,000 or so clones, roughly nine tenths of them detected once, and 6.5% to 8.5% sits in the top ten. This clone was seen once. Its antigen remains unknown. The chain joins TRBV6-5 to TRBJ1-1, with D possibly TRBD1 on 6 matching bases. This receptor was identified in an adult who received the AZD1222 COVID-19 vaccine. The sample here was peripheral blood, taken 28 days after the second AZD1222 dose. The CDR3, as DNA: TGTGCCAGCAGGCGGGACATTGGAATGAACACTGAAGCTTTCTTT. It specifies CASRRDIGMNTEAFF.